This T cell receptor (beta chain) was sequenced during a study of T-cell memory formation after mild COVID-19. Study as a whole: Largely donor-specific sequence clusters came from two donors.

Between the trimmed V and J ends, which lost 5 bases and 4 bases, there was a span of 20 bases. The germline V gene has CDR1 SGHAT and CDR2 FQNNGV. This CDR3 has 16 residues. Via MiXCR, TCRdb re-called the 5' RACE reads, giving one row per CDR3 protein. The top ten clones hold roughly a quarter of a sample with some 57,000 distinct CDR3 sequences, roughly an eighth of them seen once. With regard to this clonotype: Antigen specificity is unknown.

Regarding the study as a whole: Later expanders leaned CD4+, whereas clones that contracted between day 15 and 85 were balanced CD4/CD8. The main location of contracting CD4+ clones was CM and EM, and that of contracting CD8+ clones was EMRA.

The material sequenced was PBMCs or a T cell subset sorted from them (not recorded which). The gene calls are TRBV11-2 and TRBJ1-2, with D perhaps TRBD1 (6 bases). The sequence was collected from a man between 18 and 35 years old who had mild COVID-19 (a few samples of this study predate the infection). Cell type and time point are not known. CDR3 in DNA: TGTGCCAGCAGCGCAGCAGGGGACGGCGGGATCTATGGCTACACCTTC. Encoded protein: CASSAAGDGGIYGYTF.